Below are 21 T cell receptor beta chains sequenced from a single sample in a study of shared clonotypes between healthy human individuals. Sequenced by immunoSEQ multiplex PCR; TCRdb stores in-frame clones only, minus some. This repertoire shows some 1,600,000 clones, approximately 98% found once; its top ten account for approximately 0.44%. The source material was naive CD4+ T cells sorted from blood. Subset reported: CD45RA+ positively selected. These receptor sequences come from a man younger than 45 in good health.

The chain has TRBV29-1 and TRBJ2-1; TRBD1 might be the D (6 bases). Trimming pared 6 bases from V and 7 bases from J, leaving 19 bases between. Germline-derived CDR1 and CDR2 are SQVTM and ANQGSEA. There are 14 residues in the CDR3. CDR3: CSVTGRVQWNEQFF. The CDR3, as DNA: TGCAGCGTAACAGGGAGAGTCCAGTGGAATGAGCAGTTCTTC.

The chain joins TRBV28 to TRBJ2-7; D gene unclear. Trimming removed 5 bases at V and 4 bases at J, with 15 bases between. CDR1 is MDHEN, CDR2 SYDVKM, per germline. CDR3 size: 14 residues. CDR3 sequence reads: CASSPSALPYEQYF. CDR3 nucleotide sequence: TGTGCCAGCAGTCCCTCCGCCCTCCCTTACGAGCAGTACTTC.

The rearrangement links TRBV28 to TRBJ2-2, with a tentative D call TRBD1 (5 bases). Germline CDR1 and CDR2: MDHEN and SYDVKM. CDR3 size: 15 residues. Trimming cost V 2 bases and J 6 bases, with 13 bases left between them. In nucleotides, the CDR3 is TGTGCCAGCAGTTTAGCGGCGCCAGGGCCCGGGGAGCTGTTTTTT. This codes for CASSLAAPGPGELFF.

This chain uses TRBV7-6 with TRBJ2-3; D remains ambiguous. CDR1 SGHVS and CDR2 FNYEAQ come from the germline V gene. Trimming cost V 0 bases and J 6 bases, with 4 bases left between them. This CDR3 is 12 amino acids long. The CDR3 region is CASSLASDTQYF. The CDR3 nucleotides read TGTGCCAGCAGCTTAGCATCTGATACGCAGTATTTT.

V and J are TRBV18 and TRBJ2-1; TRBD2 matches 12 bases. The trim removed 8 bases at V and 7 bases at J, leaving 6 bases unmatched. Germline lookup yields CDR1 KGHSH and CDR2 LQKENI. CDR3 length: 14 residues. The CDR3 region is CASQLAGGGNEQFF. The CDR3 nucleotides are TGTGCCAGCCAACTAGCGGGAGGTGGGAATGAGCAGTTCTTC.

The chain uses TRBV5-1 and TRBJ2-7; D is uncertain. The germline V gene has CDR1 SGHRS and CDR2 YFSETQ. The V end was cut by 0 bases, the J end by 9 bases, with 22 bases between. The CDR3 is 16 amino acids. CDR3 DNA sequence: TGCGCCAGCAGCTTGGAGCTTAGTGTCCCAGTGGTTGGGCAGTACTTC. As protein: CASSLELSVPVVGQYF.

The rearrangement uses TRBV2 and TRBJ2-5, with TRBD2 identical over 7 bases. V lost 8 bases to trimming and J lost 5 bases; unmatched junction nucleotides: 17. This CDR3 has 16 residues. Germline V CDR1 and CDR2: SNHLY, FYNNEI. The CDR3 reads CASAPSPSAGVETQYF. In DNA form, the CDR3 reads TGTGCCAGCGCTCCCTCCCCCTCTGCGGGAGTGGAGACCCAGTACTTC.

The chain recombines TRBV2 with TRBJ2-2; 8 bases line up with TRBD1. Germline-derived CDR1 and CDR2 are SNHLY and FYNNEI. V was pared by 5 bases and J by 8 bases, with 7 bases of the junction left unmatched. This CDR3 has 14 residues. CDR3 sequence (DNA): TGTGCCAGCAGTTCCGGCAGGGGGCTAGGGGAGCTGTTTTTT. It specifies CASSSGRGLGELFF.

The chain carries TRBV20-1 and TRBJ2-7; D ambiguous. CDR1 DFQATT and CDR2 SNEGSKA come from the germline V gene (reference sequence). The CDR3 covers 11 residues. Trimming stripped 3 bases from V and 4 bases from J, with 7 bases between. The CDR3 reads CSASGEYEQYF. The CDR3 DNA is TGCAGTGCTAGTGGGGAATACGAGCAGTACTTC.

The V and J genes are TRBV28 and TRBJ2-5; D remains unclear. CDR1 is MDHEN, CDR2 SYDVKM, per germline. The CDR3 length is 12 residues. Trimming removed 4 bases from V and 4 bases from J, with 7 bases in between. CDR3 DNA: TGTGCCAGCAGTTCCCCAGGAGAGACCCAGTACTTC. It yields the protein CASSSPGETQYF.

A single count supports this clone. The CDR3 loop reads CASTGMSSYNEQFF. The CDR3, as DNA: TGTGCCAGTACGGGGATGAGCTCCTACAATGAGCAGTTCTTC. The gene calls are TRBV19 and TRBJ2-1; tentatively, D is TRBD2 (5 bases). V dropped 7 bases and J dropped 0 bases, with 10 bases sitting between them. CDR1 LNHDA and CDR2 SQIVND come from the germline V gene (reference sequence). The CDR3 spans 14 residues.

The chain uses TRBV7-7 and TRBJ2-5, with 7 bases fitting TRBD1. Losses at the gene ends were 6 bases for V and 1 base for J; bases not matched to a gene: 8. Per the germline V gene, CDR1 is SSHAT and CDR2 is FNYEAQ (reference sequence). This CDR3 region has 15 residues. The CDR3 loop reads CASSIREGAQETQYF. In nucleotides, the CDR3 is TGTGCCAGCAGTATTAGAGAGGGGGCCCAAGAGACCCAGTACTTC.

This clone was recorded once. This chain joins TRBV7-9 and TRBJ1-4; D ambiguous. Trimming pared 5 bases from V and 5 bases from J, leaving 12 bases between. CDR3 length: 14 amino acids. The germline V gene encodes CDR1 SEHNR and CDR2 FQNEAQ (reference sequence). CDR3 protein: CASSPPAGNEKLFF. The CDR3, as DNA: TGTGCCAGCAGCCCCCCCGCTGGAAATGAAAAACTGTTTTTT.

The V and J genes are TRBV9 and TRBJ2-2; D might be TRBD2 (6 bases). Trimming cost V 0 bases and J 3 bases, with 9 bases left between them. The CDR3 has 15 amino acids. The germline gives CDR1 SGDLS, CDR2 YYNGEE. CDR3 loop: CASSVAGGHTGELFF. The DNA for the CDR3 is TGTGCCAGCAGCGTAGCAGGAGGGCACACCGGGGAGCTGTTTTTT.

The chain couples TRBV14 to TRBJ1-4, with D perhaps TRBD1 (5 bases). The CDR3 length is 12 residues. V was clipped by 0 bases and J by 16 bases, with 12 bases between them. The germline V gene has CDR1 SGHDN and CDR2 FVKESK. CDR3 loop: CASSQDRTNEFF. The DNA of the CDR3 is TGTGCCAGCAGCCAAGATCGGACAAACGAGTTTTTT.

V gene TRBV2 combines with J gene TRBJ1-2; the D gene is possibly TRBD1 (5 bases). Trimming left V 7 bases short and J 3 bases short, with 15 bases between. Germline V gene lookup returns CDR1 SNHLY and CDR2 FYNNEI. The CDR3 has 14 residues. The CDR3 region is CASTRGLQDYGYTF. The CDR3 nucleotides are TGTGCCAGCACCCGAGGTTTACAGGACTATGGCTACACCTTC.

The V gene is TRBV30, the J gene TRBJ2-7, with 8 bases fitting TRBD2. The CDR3 totals 16 residues. Germline trimming cut 5 bases from V and 2 bases from J; bases unmatched to any gene: 14. Germline assignment: CDR1 GTSNPN and CDR2 SVGIG (reference sequence). The CDR3 DNA is TGTGCCTGGCGTTCAACCGGCACTAGCGGTGCCTACGAGCAGTACTTC. Protein: CAWRSTGTSGAYEQYF.

The chain has TRBV19 and TRBJ2-2; D may be TRBD2 (5 bases). V was cut by 7 bases and J by 5 bases, with 14 bases left in between. Per the germline V gene, CDR1 is LNHDA and CDR2 is SQIVND (reference sequence). CDR3 length: 14 amino acids. CDR3 sequence reads: CASNGIRTTGELFF. The CDR3 region has the DNA TGTGCCAGTAATGGCATCAGGACTACCGGGGAGCTGTTTTTT.

A remark on this clone: This specimen includes other DNA sequences encoding the same CDR3. The V gene is TRBV5-1, the J gene TRBJ2-7; D ambiguous. CDR3 length equals 11 residues. CDR1 and CDR2 (germline): SGHRS, YFSETQ. Trimming took off 3 bases at V and 3 bases at J, with 4 bases between the two ends. In DNA form, the CDR3 reads TGCGCCAGCAGCTCAGACTACGAGCAGTACTTC. As protein: CASSSDYEQYF.

The chain links TRBV6-6 to TRBJ2-7; possibly TRBD2 for D (5 bases). Looked up from germline, CDR1 is MNHNY and CDR2 is SVGAGI (reference sequence). The CDR3 contains 13 residues. Trimming shortened V by 2 bases and J by 6 bases, and 11 bases separated the two germline ends. The DNA for the CDR3 is TGTGCCAGCAGTTACAGGTCGGGAATCGAGCAGTACTTC. Its protein is CASSYRSGIEQYF.

The V call is TRBV5-4, the J call TRBJ2-2, with TRBD1 matching 9 bases. Germline CDR1 and CDR2: SGHNT and YYREEE (reference sequence). V trimming: 0 bases; J trimming: 5 bases; junction bases outside the gene matches: 5. The length of the CDR3 is 16 residues. This CDR3 reads CASSLGGQGKTGELFF. CDR3 nucleotides: TGTGCCAGCAGCTTGGGGGGACAGGGAAAAACCGGGGAGCTGTTTTTT.